These 23 T cell receptor beta chains share one sample of origin, sequenced in a study of T cells in Graves' hyperthyroidism and ophthalmopathy. Amplification yielded TCR beta CDR3 regions, with RNA transcripts as the source. With the HTBI primer set, the TCR CDR3 went through a first round of RT-PCR. MiXCR, applied by TCRdb to the multiplex PCR reads, yields one record per CDR3 protein. The repertoire includes 300,000 to 450,000 distinct CDR3 sequences, about 15% of them detected once, and more than 9.5% sits in the top ten. Sequenced material: blood. The receptor source for this set is an older woman with Graves' hyperthyroidism.

This clonotype was seen many times. The genes are TRBV20-1 and TRBJ2-2, with a weak D call TRBD2 (6 bases). This CDR3 contains 13 residues. Germline V gene sequence: CDR1 DFQATT, CDR2 SNEGSKA (reference sequence). V lost 0 bases, J lost 8 bases, and 10 bases lay in between. The CDR3 DNA is TGCAGTGCTAGAGACCGACTAGGTGGGGAGCTGTTTTTT. This encodes CSARDRLGGELFF.

This clonotype has a count of ten or more. V usage is TRBV28 and J usage is TRBJ1-4, with D possibly TRBD1 on 6 matching bases. This CDR3 spans 14 amino acids. Trimming left V 5 bases short and J 5 bases short, with 12 bases between. Germline values: CDR1 MDHEN, CDR2 SYDVKM. CDR3 loop: CASSPNTGNEKLFF. CDR3 nucleotide sequence: TGTGCCAGCAGTCCCAATACAGGGAATGAAAAACTGTTTTTT.

The chain combines TRBV19 with TRBJ2-7; D unresolved. Germline V gene data show CDR1 as LNHDA and CDR2 as SQIVND (reference sequence). V dropped 3 bases and J dropped 6 bases, with 15 bases sitting between them. The CDR3 sequence is 14 residues long. CDR3 protein: CASSIGRRDSEQYF. The CDR3 DNA reads as TGTGCCAGTAGTATCGGACGTAGGGATTCCGAGCAGTACTTC.

At least ten counts were recorded for this clonotype. CDR3: CATTSWGGEQTDTQYF. CDR3 nucleotides: TGTGCCACCACCTCTTGGGGGGGCGAGCAAACGGATACGCAGTATTTT. The gene calls are TRBV19 and TRBJ2-3, with D possibly TRBD2 on 7 matching bases. V lost 10 bases to trimming and J lost 6 bases, with 26 bases between them. Germline V gives CDR1 LNHDA, CDR2 SQIVND (reference sequence). The CDR3 totals 16 residues.

The table lists this clonotype with many counts. The chain joins TRBV18 to TRBJ1-3; D is unresolved. CDR1 and CDR2 from the germline V gene are KGHSH and LQKENI. The CDR3 runs 15 residues. V shed 3 bases and J shed 1 base, with 10 bases lying between them. DNA for the CDR3: TGTGCCAGCTCACCGCAGGATCCTTCTGGAAACACCATATATTTT. Its translation: CASSPQDPSGNTIYF.

This clonotype was detected ten times or more. This chain joins TRBV2 and TRBJ1-1, with no clear D. Per the germline V gene, CDR1 is SNHLY and CDR2 is FYNNEI. CDR3 length: 14 residues. Trimming pared 7 bases from V and 0 bases from J, leaving 12 bases between. For the CDR3, the DNA is TGTGCCAGCAACGTGGGCAGCATGAACACTGAAGCTTTCTTT. Its translation: CASNVGSMNTEAFF.

This clonotype appeared a single time. This may arise from a read error, as a much more abundant clone is one base away. The chain is built from TRBV10-3 and TRBJ2-1; the D gene is possibly TRBD1 (6 bases). The tail of the sequence fits TRBJ2-7 better, so the J call may be wrong. CDR1 is ENHRY, CDR2 SYGVKD, per germline. The CDR3 extends over 13 amino acids. The CDR3 DNA sequence: TGTGCCATCAGTGATGGACAGCTCAATGAGCAGTACTTC. Its protein product is CAISDGQLNEQYF.

This clonotype was seen many times. J is TRBJ2-3 and V is TRBV18; no reliable D call. The V end lost 5 bases, the J end lost 3 bases, and 6 bases lay between the germline ends. Per germline, CDR1 KGHSH and CDR2 LQKENI. The CDR3 is made up of 12 amino acids. The chain's CDR3 is CASSGTTDTQYF. In nucleotides, the CDR3 is TGTGCCAGCTCAGGTACGACAGATACGCAGTATTTT. The full variable domain, with the rest looked up from reference TRBV18 and TRBJ2-3, is NAGVMQNPRHLVRRRGQEARLRCSPMKGHSHVYWYRQLPEEGLKFMVYLQKENIIDESGMPKERFSAEFPKEGPSILRIQQVVRGDSAAYFCASSGTTDTQYFGPGTRLTVL.

The CDR3 nucleotides are TGTGCCAGCAGCTCTCTACAGGGTACAGATACGCAGTATTTT. It translates to CASSSLQGTDTQYF. The chain couples TRBV7-3 to TRBJ2-3, with D maybe TRBD1 (6 bases). Per the germline V gene, CDR1 is SGHTA and CDR2 is FQGTGA. Between the trimmed V and J ends, which lost 4 bases and 3 bases, there was a span of 11 bases. The length of the CDR3 is 14 residues. The entire variable domain, with the rest obtained from reference TRBV7-3 and TRBJ2-3, is as follows: GAGVSQTPSNKVTEKGKYVELRCDPISGHTALYWYRQSLGQGPEFLIYFQGTGAADDSGLPNDRFFAVRPEGSVSTLKIQRTERGDSAVYLCASSSLQGTDTQYFGPGTRLTVL.

This clonotype came up many times. The rearrangement uses TRBV11-3 and TRBJ1-6, with 7 bases lining up with TRBD1. This CDR3 contains 15 residues. From germline, CDR1 is SGHNT and CDR2 YENEEA. J lost 9 bases, V lost 8 bases, and 13 bases had no gene match. DNA of the CDR3: TGTGCCAGCGGATCAGGACAGGCCGAGAGTTCACCCCTCCACTTT. This encodes CASGSGQAESSPLHF.

This clonotype was detected ten times or more. The CDR3 DNA reads TGTGCCAGCAGAAAAACAGGGAGCACTGAAGCTTTCTTT. This codes for CASRKTGSTEAFF. The genes are TRBV11-3 and TRBJ1-1, with D possibly TRBD1 on 6 matching bases. Between the trimmed V and J ends, which lost 6 bases and 4 bases, there was a span of 12 bases. This CDR3 region has 13 residues. Germline CDR1 is SGHNT and CDR2 is YENEEA.

The sample holds many counts of this clonotype. The chain employs TRBV11-3 and TRBJ2-5; TRBD2 agrees at 11 bases. The ends lost 4 bases at V and 0 bases at J; junction bases unmatched: 4. From germline, CDR1 is SGHNT and CDR2 YENEEA. There are 16 residues in the CDR3. The CDR3 sequence: CASSSRTSGHQETQYF. CDR3 DNA sequence: TGTGCCAGCAGCTCAAGGACTAGCGGGCACCAAGAGACCCAGTACTTC.

This chain uses TRBV7-9 with TRBJ2-4, with TRBD1 matching over 11 bases. CDR3 length equals 15 residues. Germline loops: CDR1 SEHNR, CDR2 FQNEAQ (reference sequence). With V trimmed by 5 bases and J by 10 bases, 10 bases remained unmatched. The CDR3 DNA reads as TGTGCCAGCAGCACAGGGACAGGGGGTAGGAAAATTCAGTACTTC. This codes for CASSTGTGGRKIQYF.

This clonotype has ten or more counts. This chain connects TRBV12-3 or TRBV12-4 to TRBJ1-3, with D hard to call. Trimming removed 3 bases from V and 1 base from J, with 7 bases in between. CDR3 length: 14 residues. The CDR3 DNA sequence: TGTGCCAGCAGTTTGGGCTTTTCTGGAAACACCATATATTTT. This codes for CASSLGFSGNTIYF.

This clonotype was recorded many times. The rearrangement joins TRBV6-2 or TRBV6-3 to TRBJ2-3; D is perhaps TRBD1 (5 bases). Germline V lookup: CDR1 MNHEY, CDR2 SVGEGT. This CDR3 has 17 residues. The ends were cut back, 7 bases at V and 0 bases at J, with 20 bases in the middle. As DNA, the CDR3 is TGTGCCAGCACCCCCGGTAGGGGTTGGGCTAGCACAGATACGCAGTATTTT. This sequence encodes CASTPGRGWASTDTQYF.

This clonotype has a handful of counts. The chain carries TRBV20-1 and TRBJ2-7; D is ambiguous. The CDR3 runs to 12 residues. Trimming left V 3 bases short and J 0 bases short, with 6 bases between. CDR1 is DFQATT, CDR2 SNEGSKA, per germline (reference sequence). CDR3 in amino acids: CSARENSYEQYF. As DNA, the CDR3 is TGCAGTGCTAGGGAGAACTCCTACGAGCAGTACTTC.

This clonotype was recorded many times. The chain combines TRBV6-1 with TRBJ2-3, with D tentatively TRBD2 (5 bases). This CDR3 contains 16 residues. The germline gives CDR1 MNHNS, CDR2 SASEGT. Between the trimmed V and J ends, which lost 6 bases and 0 bases, there was a span of 16 bases. For the CDR3, the DNA is TGTGCCAGCAGGCGTGGGAGCCTCTATAGCACAGATACGCAGTATTTT. Its protein product is CASRRGSLYSTDTQYF.

This clonotype was observed many times. V and J are TRBV5-1 and TRBJ2-1, with 15 bases aligning to TRBD2. This CDR3 spans 18 amino acids. From germline, CDR1 is SGHRS and CDR2 YFSETQ. Trimming at V came to 4 bases and at J to 7 bases, leaving 12 bases not matched to a gene. CDR3 DNA: TGCGCCAGCAGCACTCCGGGACTAGCGGGAGGAAATTGGAATGAGCAGTTCTTC. Translated, it gives CASSTPGLAGGNWNEQFF.

This rearrangement joins TRBV7-9 to TRBJ1-4, with D maybe TRBD1 (6 bases). Germline CDR1 reads SEHNR; CDR2 reads FQNEAQ (reference sequence). V lost 5 bases, J lost 4 bases, and 11 bases lay in between. The CDR3 is 14 amino acids. CDR3 residues: CASSGGQFNEKLFF. The CDR3 coding sequence is TGTGCCAGCAGCGGCGGACAGTTTAATGAAAAACTGTTTTTT.

This clonotype showed up just once. This sequence joins TRBV28 and TRBJ2-5, with 12 nucleotides matching TRBD2. CDR3 length: 17 residues. Trimming at V came to 4 bases and at J to 9 bases, leaving 15 bases not matched to a gene. Germline assignment: CDR1 MDHEN and CDR2 SYDVKM. The CDR3 spells CASSYRTSGIGGRAQYF. CDR3 DNA: TGTGCCAGCAGTTACCGGACTAGCGGGATTGGAGGGAGGGCCCAGTACTTC.

This clonotype appeared many times. The chain has TRBV7-2 and TRBJ1-1; no clear D. Germline V gene lookup returns CDR1 SGHTA and CDR2 FQGNSA. CDR3 length: 14 residues. V was cut by 1 base and J by 1 base, with 7 bases left in between. The CDR3 DNA reads TGTGCCAGCAGCTTAGGGGCAGCGAACACTGAAGCTTTCTTT. Translation gives CASSLGAANTEAFF.

This clonotype has a handful of counts. The DNA of the CDR3 is TGTGCCAGCAGCCAAGGGGGCCCCCCCTACGAGCAGTACTTC. Amino acid sequence: CASSQGGPPYEQYF. The V and J genes are TRBV28 and TRBJ2-7; 7 nucleotides agree with TRBD1. The J segment lost 2 bases and the V segment lost 6 bases, leaving 7 bases of the junction unmatched. CDR3 size: 14 residues. Germline CDR1 is MDHEN and CDR2 is SYDVKM.

The chain uses TRBV7-6 and TRBJ1-1; no reliable D call. Germline-derived CDR1 and CDR2 are SGHVS and FNYEAQ. The V gene lost 6 bases and the J gene lost 1 base, with 9 bases spanning the gap. The CDR3 totals 13 residues. The chain's CDR3 is CASRLTENTEAFF. The CDR3 DNA sequence: TGTGCCAGCAGGCTGACTGAGAACACTGAAGCTTTCTTT.